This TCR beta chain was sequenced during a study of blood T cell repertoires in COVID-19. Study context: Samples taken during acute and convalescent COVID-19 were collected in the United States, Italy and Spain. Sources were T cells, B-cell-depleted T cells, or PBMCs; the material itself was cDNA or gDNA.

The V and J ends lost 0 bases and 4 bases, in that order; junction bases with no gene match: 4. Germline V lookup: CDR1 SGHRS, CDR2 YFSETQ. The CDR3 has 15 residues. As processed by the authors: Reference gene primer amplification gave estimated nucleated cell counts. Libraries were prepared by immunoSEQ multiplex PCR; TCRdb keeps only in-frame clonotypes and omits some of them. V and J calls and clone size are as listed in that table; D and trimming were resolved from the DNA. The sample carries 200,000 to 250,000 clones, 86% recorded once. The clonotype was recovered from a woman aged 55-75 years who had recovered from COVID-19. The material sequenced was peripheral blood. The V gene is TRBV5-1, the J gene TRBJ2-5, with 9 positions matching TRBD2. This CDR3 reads CASSLVAGGRETQYF. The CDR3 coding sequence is TGCGCCAGCAGCTTGGTTGCGGGGGGGAGAGAGACCCAGTACTTC.